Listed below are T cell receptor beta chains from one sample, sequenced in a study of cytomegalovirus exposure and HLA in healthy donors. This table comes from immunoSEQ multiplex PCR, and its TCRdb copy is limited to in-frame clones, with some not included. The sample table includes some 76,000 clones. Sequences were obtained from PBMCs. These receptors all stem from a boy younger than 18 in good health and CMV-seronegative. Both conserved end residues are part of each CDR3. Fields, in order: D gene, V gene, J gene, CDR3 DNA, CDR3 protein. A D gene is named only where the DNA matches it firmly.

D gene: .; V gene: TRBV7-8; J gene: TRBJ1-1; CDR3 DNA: TGTGCCAGCAGCCCAGAAGGGGTCGGCAGGTCTGCGTCTGAAGCTTTCTTT; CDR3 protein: CASSPEGVGRSASEAFF
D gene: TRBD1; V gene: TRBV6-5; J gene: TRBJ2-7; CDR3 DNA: TGTGCCAGCAGTCGGACAGGGTCGGAGCAGTACTTC; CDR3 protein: CASSRTGSEQYF
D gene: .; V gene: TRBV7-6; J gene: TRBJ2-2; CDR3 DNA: TGTGCCAGCAGTCCTGGGCGGGCCGCCGGGGAGCTGTTTTTT; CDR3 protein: CASSPGRAAGELFF
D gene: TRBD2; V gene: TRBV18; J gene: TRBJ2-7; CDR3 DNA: TGTGCCAGCTCACCCTTAGCGGGAGTGTCCTACGAGCAGTACTTC; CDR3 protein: CASSPLAGVSYEQYF
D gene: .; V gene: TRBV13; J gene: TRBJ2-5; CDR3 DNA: TGTGCCAGCAGCCCAAATTCGGAAGAGACCCAGTACTTC; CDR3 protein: CASSPNSEETQYF
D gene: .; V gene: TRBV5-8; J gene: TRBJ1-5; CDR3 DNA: TGTGCCAGCAGTAGAGGTGGAGGGTGGGATCAGCCCCAGCATTTT; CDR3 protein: CASSRGGGWDQPQHF
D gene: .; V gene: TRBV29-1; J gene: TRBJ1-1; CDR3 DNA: TGCAGCGTCGAAAACCTGGACAAGGCTTTCTTT; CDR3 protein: CSVENLDKAFF
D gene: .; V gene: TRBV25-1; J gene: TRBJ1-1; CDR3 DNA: TGTGCCAGCAGTAACCCGAGGGCTGAAGCTTTCTTT; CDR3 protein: CASSNPRAEAFF
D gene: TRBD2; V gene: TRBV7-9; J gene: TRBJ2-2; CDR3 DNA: TGTGCCAGCAGCTGGACTAGCTCATCGAACACCGGGGAGCTGTTTTTT; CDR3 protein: CASSWTSSSNTGELFF
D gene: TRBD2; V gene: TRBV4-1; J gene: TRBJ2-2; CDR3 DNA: TGCGCCAGCAGCCAACGACGTGTGTGGGAGCGGGGGGCAAACACCGGGGAGCTGTTTTTT; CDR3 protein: CASSQRRVWERGANTGELFF
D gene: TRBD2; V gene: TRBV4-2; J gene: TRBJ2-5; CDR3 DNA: TGTGCCAGCAGCCAAGGGACTAGCGGAAAAGAGACCCAGTACTTC; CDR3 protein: CASSQGTSGKETQYF
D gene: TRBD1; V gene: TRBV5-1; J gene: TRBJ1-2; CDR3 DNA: TGCGCCAGCAGCTCCGGGACAGGGGTAGATGGCTACACCTTC; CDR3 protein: CASSSGTGVDGYTF
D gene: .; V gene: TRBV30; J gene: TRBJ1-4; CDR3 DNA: TGTGCCTGGGGACACAGGGCCGGTGAAAAACTGTTTTTT; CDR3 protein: CAWGHRAGEKLFF
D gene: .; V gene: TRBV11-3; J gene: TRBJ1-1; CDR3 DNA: TGTGCCAGCAGCTTACACAGTAACACTGAAGCTTTCTTT; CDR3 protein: CASSLHSNTEAFF
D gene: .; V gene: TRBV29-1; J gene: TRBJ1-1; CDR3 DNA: TGCAGCGTTGGGGCGGGTGAAGCTTTCTTT; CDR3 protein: CSVGAGEAFF
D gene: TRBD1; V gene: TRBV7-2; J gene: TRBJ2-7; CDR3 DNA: TGTGCCAGCAGCTGGGACAGCGACAGCCTCTACGAGCAGTACTTC; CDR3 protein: CASSWDSDSLYEQYF
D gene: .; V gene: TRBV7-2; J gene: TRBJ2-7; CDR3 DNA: TGTGCCAGCAGACGGACAGCGAAGACCTACGAGCAGTACTTC; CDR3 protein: CASRRTAKTYEQYF
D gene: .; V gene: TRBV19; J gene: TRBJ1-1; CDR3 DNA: TGTGCCAGTACGACGGCGGGGGGGATGAACACTGAAGCTTTCTTT; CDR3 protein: CASTTAGGMNTEAFF
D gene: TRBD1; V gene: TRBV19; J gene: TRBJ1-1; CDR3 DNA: TGTGCCAGTAGTAGGCGACGGGACAGCAATACTGAAGCTTTCTTT; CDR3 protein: CASSRRRDSNTEAFF
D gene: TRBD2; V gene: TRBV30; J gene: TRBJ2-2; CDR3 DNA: TGTGCCTGGAGGAACAGCGGGGGGGCCGGGGAGCTGTTTTTT; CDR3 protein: CAWRNSGGAGELFF
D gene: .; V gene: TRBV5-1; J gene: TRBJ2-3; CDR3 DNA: TGCGCCAGCAGCTTGGTTATCGGTAGCCCGGATACGCAGTATTTT; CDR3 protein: CASSLVIGSPDTQYF
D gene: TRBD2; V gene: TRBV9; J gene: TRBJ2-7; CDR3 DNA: TGTGCCAGCAGCGTAGCCGGGACTAGCGCCTACGAGCAGTACTTC; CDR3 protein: CASSVAGTSAYEQYF
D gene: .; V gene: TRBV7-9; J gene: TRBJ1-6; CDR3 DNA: TGTGCCAGCAGCTCCGGACGGGGAAATTCACCCCTCCACTTT; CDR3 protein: CASSSGRGNSPLHF
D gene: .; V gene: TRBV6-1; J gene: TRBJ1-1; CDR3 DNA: TGTGCCAGCAGTGAGCTGACAGAGAACACTGAAGCTTTCTTT; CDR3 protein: CASSELTENTEAFF
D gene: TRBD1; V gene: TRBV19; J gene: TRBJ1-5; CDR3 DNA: TGTGCCAGTAGTATAGGCCGGACAGGGGGCATTCAGCCCCAGCATTTT; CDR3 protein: CASSIGRTGGIQPQHF
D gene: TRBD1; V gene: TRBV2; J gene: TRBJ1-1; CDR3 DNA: TGTGCCAGCAGCCGGGTAGGGGGCTACCCTGAAGCTTTCTTT; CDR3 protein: CASSRVGGYPEAFF
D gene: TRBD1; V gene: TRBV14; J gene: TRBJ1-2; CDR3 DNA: TGTGCCAGCAGCTTCGGGACAGGGGGCGCCTATGGCTACACCTTC; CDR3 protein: CASSFGTGGAYGYTF
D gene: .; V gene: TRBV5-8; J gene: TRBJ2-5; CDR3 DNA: TGTGCCAGCAGCTTCCGCGGGATTCAAGAGACCCAGTACTTC; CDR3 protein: CASSFRGIQETQYF
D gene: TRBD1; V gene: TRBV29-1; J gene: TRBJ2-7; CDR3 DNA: TGCAGCGCTTGGACAGGTAACGAGCAGTACTTC; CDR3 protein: CSAWTGNEQYF
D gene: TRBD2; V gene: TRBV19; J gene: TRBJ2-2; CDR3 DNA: TGTGCCAGTAGTACGGGACTAGCGGGAGGTGGGGAGCTGTTTTTT; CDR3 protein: CASSTGLAGGGELFF
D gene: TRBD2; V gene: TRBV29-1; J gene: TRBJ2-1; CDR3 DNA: TGCAGCGGGGATACTAGCGGGAGACGCCCCTACAATGAGCAGTTCTTC; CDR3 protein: CSGDTSGRRPYNEQFF
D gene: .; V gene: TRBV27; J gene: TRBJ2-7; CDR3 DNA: TGTGCCAGCAGTTTATCGACGGGTGTCTCTCCCTACGAGCAGTACTTC; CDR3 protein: CASSLSTGVSPYEQYF
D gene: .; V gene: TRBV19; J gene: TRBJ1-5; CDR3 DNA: TGTGCCAGTAACGGGACACCATTTAATCAGCCCCAGCATTTT; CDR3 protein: CASNGTPFNQPQHF
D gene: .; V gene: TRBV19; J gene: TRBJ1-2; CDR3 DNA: TGTGCCAGTAATTTTCGACACATTACCTATGGCTACACCTTC; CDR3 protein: CASNFRHITYGYTF
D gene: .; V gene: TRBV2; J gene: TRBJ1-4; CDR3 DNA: TGTGCCAGCACCCTAGAGGGGGTAGAGGGTGAAAAACTGTTTTTT; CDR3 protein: CASTLEGVEGEKLFF
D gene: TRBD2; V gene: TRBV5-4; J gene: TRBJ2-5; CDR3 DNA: TGTGCCAGCAGCCGGACTAGCGGAACACAAGAGACCCAGTACTTC; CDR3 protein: CASSRTSGTQETQYF
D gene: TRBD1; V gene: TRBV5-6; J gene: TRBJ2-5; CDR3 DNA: TGTGCCAGCAGCTATACAGGGGGCTTAGAAGAGACCCAGTACTTC; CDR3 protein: CASSYTGGLEETQYF
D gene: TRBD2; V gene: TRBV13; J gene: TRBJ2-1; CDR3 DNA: TGTGCCAGCAGCTTAGGCCGGACTAGCGGGGTCTCCTACAATGAGCAGTTCTTC; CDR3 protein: CASSLGRTSGVSYNEQFF
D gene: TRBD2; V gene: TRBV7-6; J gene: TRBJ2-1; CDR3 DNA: TGTGCCAGCAGCTTAGCTACGGGGGGGCCGAGTGAGCAGTTCTTC; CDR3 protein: CASSLATGGPSEQFF
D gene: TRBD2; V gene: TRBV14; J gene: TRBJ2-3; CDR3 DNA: TGTGCCAGCAGCCAAGAAGCCCTATCGGGGGGGCCCCCAGATACGCAGTATTTT; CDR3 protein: CASSQEALSGGPPDTQYF
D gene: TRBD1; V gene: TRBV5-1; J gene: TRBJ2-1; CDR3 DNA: TGCGCCAGCAGCCTGCGGACAGGGGAGCAGTTCTTC; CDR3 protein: CASSLRTGEQFF
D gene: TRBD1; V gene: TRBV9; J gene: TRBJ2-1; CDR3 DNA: TGTGCCAGCAGCGTAGGCTGGACAGGGAGCTCCGACAATGAGCAGTTCTTC; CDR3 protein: CASSVGWTGSSDNEQFF
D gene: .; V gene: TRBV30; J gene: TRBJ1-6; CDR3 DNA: TGTGCCTGGACCGTCTACTATAATTCACCCCTCCACTTT; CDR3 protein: CAWTVYYNSPLHF
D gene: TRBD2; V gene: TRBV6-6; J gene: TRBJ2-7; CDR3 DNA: TGTGCCAGCAGGAGGACTAGCGGGCGCTACGAGCAGTACTTC; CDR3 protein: CASRRTSGRYEQYF
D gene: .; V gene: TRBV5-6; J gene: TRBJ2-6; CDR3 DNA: TGTGCCAGCAGCTTTAACCAGGGGTCTGGGGCCAACGTCCTGACTTTC; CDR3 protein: CASSFNQGSGANVLTF
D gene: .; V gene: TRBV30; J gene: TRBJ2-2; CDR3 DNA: TGTGCCTGGACCCTCGACACCGGGGAGCTGTTTTTT; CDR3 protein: CAWTLDTGELFF
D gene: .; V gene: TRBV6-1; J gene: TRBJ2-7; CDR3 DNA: TGTGCCAGCAGTGAAGTGGAGACAGGCGAGCAGTACTTC; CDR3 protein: CASSEVETGEQYF
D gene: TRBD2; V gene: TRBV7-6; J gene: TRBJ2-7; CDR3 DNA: TGTGCCAGCAGCTTAGGGGGGAGGGCCGAGCAGTACTTC; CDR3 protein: CASSLGGRAEQYF
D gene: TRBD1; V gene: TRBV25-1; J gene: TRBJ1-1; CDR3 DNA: TGTGCCAGCAGTGAATTGTCGTCCAGGGGGACTGAAGATTTCTTT; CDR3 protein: CASSELSSRGTEDFF
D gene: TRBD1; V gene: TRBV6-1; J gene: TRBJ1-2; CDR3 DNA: TGTGCCAGCGCACTCGAGAGACAGGGGAACTATGGCTACACCTTC; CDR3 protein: CASALERQGNYGYTF
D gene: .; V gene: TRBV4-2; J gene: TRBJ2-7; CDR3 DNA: TGTGCCAGCAGCCAAGATCTCTACCTCTACGAGCAGTACTTC; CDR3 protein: CASSQDLYLYEQYF
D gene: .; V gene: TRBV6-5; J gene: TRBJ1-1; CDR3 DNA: TGTGCCAGCAGTTACGAACAAAACACTGAAGCTTTCTTT; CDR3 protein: CASSYEQNTEAFF
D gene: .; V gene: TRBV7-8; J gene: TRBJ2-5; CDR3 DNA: TGTGCCAGCAGCTTAGCCGACGGGGGAGAGACCCAGTACTTC; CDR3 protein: CASSLADGGETQYF
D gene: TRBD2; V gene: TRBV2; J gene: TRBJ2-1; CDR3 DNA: TGTGCCAGCACCTTGACTAGCGGGGGGGGTGAGCAGTTCTTC; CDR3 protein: CASTLTSGGGEQFF
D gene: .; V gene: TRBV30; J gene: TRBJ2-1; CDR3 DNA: TGTGCCTGGAGTGCCTCCTTAATGAATGAGCAGTTCTTC; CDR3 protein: CAWSASLMNEQFF
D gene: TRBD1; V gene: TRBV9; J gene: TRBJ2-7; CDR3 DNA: TGTGCCAGCAGCGTAGAGGGGACAGGGGTCTACGAGCAGTACTTC; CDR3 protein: CASSVEGTGVYEQYF